The present T cell receptor beta chain was sequenced within a study of T cells in Graves' hyperthyroidism and ophthalmopathy. RNA transcripts yielded amplified TCR beta CDR3 regions. A first-round RT-PCR of the TCR CDR3 used the HTBI primer set. TCRdb re-derived calls from the multiplex PCR reads in MiXCR, one entry per CDR3 protein. This sample has approximately 46,000 distinct CDR3 sequences, with around half found just once. The CDR3 has 17 amino acids. The V end lost 5 bases, the J end lost 0 bases, and 14 bases lay between the germline ends. The germline CDR1 and CDR2 sequences are SGHVS and FNYEAQ. About this clonotype itself: The missing conserved phenylalanine or tryptophan at the end of this CDR3 makes a read error likely.

The rearrangement uses TRBV7-6 and TRBJ2-6; D not certain. The TCR originated in a woman between 45 and 65 years old with Graves' hyperthyroidism. The sequenced material came from peripheral blood or thyroid tissue (not recorded which). Here the CDR3 DNA reads TGTGCCAGCAGCCAAGTCATAGAGAGCTCTGGGGCCAACGTCCTGACTTGC. Its protein is CASSQVIESSGANVLTC.